This record concerns one T cell receptor (beta chain) sequence. Its specificity is not known. This specimen includes other DNA sequences encoding the same CDR3. Generated by immunoSEQ multiplex PCR, the TCRdb table keeps only in-frame clones and is missing some. This sample has about 2 million clones; around 95% occur once, and the top ten carry 0.13%. The CDR3 extends over 11 amino acids. The germline gives CDR1 LNHDA, CDR2 SQIVND (reference sequence). V was pared by 3 bases and J by 7 bases, with 7 bases between. The data were taken from a study of shared clonotypes between healthy human individuals. Study-level results: Only a few donors were included, so the genetic and exposure-history diversity represented was limited.

The V gene is TRBV19, the J gene TRBJ2-7; D uncertain. The source material was naive CD4+ T cells sorted from blood. Subset described: CD45RA+ positively selected. This TCR derives from a man in his late teens or twenties in good health. DNA for the CDR3: TGTGCCAGTAGTATTTCGGCTGAGCAGTACTTC. It codes for CASSISAEQYF.